These 20 T cell receptor beta chains were sequenced from one sample in a study of chemoradiotherapy in HPV16-positive cancers. The method was immunoSEQ multiplex PCR; TCRdb's version includes in-frame clones alone and lacks a portion of them. Of 4,000 to 5,000 clones detected, 65% to 85% appear once; the ten largest clones hold approximately 4.7%. The sample was tumor tissue, taken from a patient who underwent chemoradiotherapy. Receptor source: a human donor with HPV-associated anogenital cancer.

CDR3 bases: TGTGCCATCAGTGATCCTAACAACGAGCAGTACTTC. It codes for CAISDPNNEQYF. The chain combines TRBV10-3 with TRBJ2-7, with D unclear. From germline, CDR1 is ENHRY and CDR2 SYGVKD. This CDR3 is 12 amino acids long. Trimming removed 3 bases at V and 5 bases at J, with 8 bases between.

This clone has just a few counts. The gene calls are TRBV5-4 and TRBJ2-5; D assignment may be TRBD1 or TRBD2 (5 bases each). The CDR3 spans 13 residues. From germline, CDR1 is SGHNT and CDR2 YYREEE (reference sequence). V lost 4 bases and J 2 bases, leaving 9 bases between the germline ends. Here the CDR3 reads CASSQGPQETQYF. CDR3 nucleotides: TGTGCCAGCAGCCAGGGACCTCAAGAGACCCAGTACTTC.

V and J are TRBV28 and TRBJ2-1, with 9 bases matching TRBD2. The CDR3 has 16 residues. V was clipped by 4 bases and J by 7 bases; unmatched bases: 11. CDR1 and CDR2 (germline): MDHEN, SYDVKM. The CDR3 is CASSSAGGGAGNEQFF. Here the CDR3 DNA reads TGTGCCAGCAGTTCCGCAGGCGGGGGGGCAGGGAATGAGCAGTTCTTC.

The rearrangement links TRBV27 to TRBJ2-7; no definite D call. CDR3 length: 13 residues. Germline assignment: CDR1 MNHEY and CDR2 SMNVEV (reference sequence). V lost 3 bases to trimming and J lost 2 bases, with 8 bases between them. CDR3 sequence (DNA): TGTGCCAGCAGTTTTCAATTGCCCTACGAGCAGTACTTC. It translates to CASSFQLPYEQYF.

There are a few counts of this clone. V gene TRBV5-1 combines with J gene TRBJ2-7, with 11 bases that match TRBD2. In germline, CDR1 is SGHRS, CDR2 YFSETQ. After removal of 0 bases from V and 6 bases from J, the junction contained 2 bases not matched to a gene. CDR3 size: 14 residues. CDR3 in DNA: TGCGCCAGCAGCTTGGCTAGCGGGAGGCGCGAGCAGTACTTC. Translated, it gives CASSLASGRREQYF.

This clone showed up just a few times. This sequence joins TRBV27 and TRBJ1-6, with D maybe TRBD1 (6 bases). Germline V gives CDR1 MNHEY, CDR2 SMNVEV (reference sequence). The CDR3 sequence is 16 residues long. Trimming cost V 2 bases and J 7 bases, with 15 bases left between them. CDR3 nucleotides: TGTGCCAGCAGTTTACCCCGACAGGCCGGGAATTCACCCCTCCACTTT. Its translation is CASSLPRQAGNSPLHF.

J is TRBJ1-2 and V is TRBV19, with D hard to call. The germline CDR1 and CDR2 sequences are LNHDA and SQIVND (reference sequence). V lost 1 base, J lost 3 bases, and 12 bases lay in between. The CDR3 extends over 15 amino acids. This CDR3 is CASSIGPDIYYGYTF. The CDR3 DNA follows: TGTGCCAGTAGTATAGGTCCAGACATATACTATGGCTACACCTTC.

This chain uses TRBV19 with TRBJ1-2; D is unresolved. V lost 0 bases and J lost 2, with 1 base in between. The V gene's germline CDR1 is LNHDA and CDR2 SQIVND (reference sequence). The CDR3 consists of 12 residues. This chain's CDR3 is CASSIDNYGYTF. The CDR3, as DNA: TGTGCCAGTAGTATAGACAACTATGGCTACACCTTC.

This chain links TRBV7-9 with TRBJ1-4; TRBD1 is a possible D gene (6 bases). Trimming pared 5 bases from V and 6 bases from J, leaving 19 bases between. Germline-derived CDR1 and CDR2 are SEHNR and FQNEAQ (reference sequence). The CDR3 is 16 residues long. CDR3: CASSPPRRGVDEKLFF. The CDR3 DNA follows: TGTGCCAGCAGCCCACCCAGGAGGGGGGTTGATGAAAAACTGTTTTTT.

J is TRBJ2-1 and V is TRBV7-2, with TRBD2 matching 12 bases. The V gene end was trimmed by 4 bases and the J gene end by 7 bases; junction bases not matched to a gene: 5. The germline V gene has CDR1 SGHTA and CDR2 FQGNSA. This CDR3 contains 15 residues. The CDR3 here is CASSSSGGAVNEQFF. CDR3 in DNA: TGTGCCAGCAGCTCTAGCGGGGGGGCCGTTAATGAGCAGTTCTTC.

The chain couples TRBV7-9 to TRBJ2-1; D is unresolved. The CDR3 has 14 residues. The V end was cut by 0 bases, the J end by 2 bases, with 5 bases between. Germline CDR1 reads SEHNR; CDR2 reads FQNEAQ (reference sequence). The CDR3 DNA reads TGTGCCAGCAGCTTAGCTGACACCTACAATGAGCAGTTCTTC. This gives the protein CASSLADTYNEQFF. The complete variable domain, with remaining parts taken from reference TRBV7-9 and TRBJ2-1, reads DTGVSQNPRHKITKRGQNVTFRCDPISEHNRLYWYRQTLGQGPEFLTYFQNEAQLEKSRLLSDRFSAERPKGSFSTLEIQRTEQGDSAMYLCASSLADTYNEQFFGPGTRLTVL.

The chain combines TRBV7-9 with TRBJ1-6, with D unclear. Germline V gene lookup returns CDR1 SEHNR and CDR2 FQNEAQ (reference sequence). V lost 1 base, J lost 6 bases, and 4 bases lay in between. The CDR3 loop spans 13 amino acids. The CDR3 bases are TGTGCCAGCAGCTTAGAGGGTAATTCACCCCTCCACTTT. This sequence encodes CASSLEGNSPLHF.

The J gene is TRBJ1-6, the V gene TRBV6-1; unclear D gene. V lost 11 bases to trimming and J lost 5 bases, with 10 bases between them. The CDR3 is 12 amino acids. The germline V gene has CDR1 MNHNS and CDR2 SASEGT. The CDR3 spells CAVDTHNSPLHF. For the CDR3, the DNA is TGTGCCGTAGACACCCATAATTCACCCCTCCACTTT.

J is TRBJ2-1 and V is TRBV6-1; D is ambiguous. CDR1 and CDR2 (germline): MNHNS, SASEGT. Trimming stripped 1 base from V and 6 bases from J, with 7 bases between. There are 13 residues in the CDR3. CDR3 in DNA: TGTGCCAGCAGTGAAGGGTGGGTCAATGAGCAGTTCTTC. It yields the protein CASSEGWVNEQFF.

This clone turned up a few times. This rearrangement joins TRBV5-4 to TRBJ1-2; D not certain. Germline V CDR1 and CDR2: SGHNT, YYREEE (reference sequence). There are 12 residues in the CDR3. The V end was cut by 4 bases, the J end by 2 bases, with 6 bases between. Here the CDR3 reads CASSTDNYGYTF. CDR3 sequence (DNA): TGTGCCAGCAGCACGGACAACTATGGCTACACCTTC.

This clone was seen only once. DNA for the CDR3: TGTGCCAGCAGCAAGGGACTAGCGGGAGGGGAGGAGCAGTTCTTC. The encoded protein is CASSKGLAGGEEQFF. The chain carries TRBV7-9 and TRBJ2-1; 16 bases agree with TRBD2. After removal of 5 bases from V and 10 bases from J, the junction contained 5 bases not matched to a gene. CDR1 is SEHNR, CDR2 FQNEAQ, per germline (reference sequence). CDR3 length: 15 residues.

The rearrangement uses TRBV5-6 and TRBJ2-7; D gene uncertain. The CDR3 runs to 13 residues. Trimming removed 1 base from V and 0 bases from J, with 5 bases in between. CDR1 is SGHDT, CDR2 YYEEEE, per germline. CDR3 bases: TGTGCCAGCAGCTTGACGGCCTCCTACGAGCAGTACTTC. Residues: CASSLTASYEQYF.

The chain links TRBV4-3 to TRBJ1-2; possibly TRBD1 for D (6 bases). Per the germline V gene, CDR1 is LGHNA and CDR2 is YSLEER. The CDR3 is made up of 15 amino acids. V lost 0 bases and J 4 bases, leaving 12 bases between the germline ends. The CDR3 DNA reads as TGCGCCAGCAGCCAAGACCCCGCGGGGGCCTATGGCTACACCTTC. This translates into CASSQDPAGAYGYTF.

The table lists this clone with a few counts. V is TRBV10-2 and J is TRBJ1-1; possible D gene TRBD1, 6 bases. V lost 8 bases to trimming and J lost 0 bases, with 13 bases between them. Germline values: CDR1 WSHSY, CDR2 SAAADI. This CDR3 has 14 residues. In nucleotides, the CDR3 is TGCGCCAGCTCGGAGGGGGTTTTGAACACTGAAGCTTTCTTT. This gives the protein CASSEGVLNTEAFF.

V is TRBV2 and J is TRBJ1-2; 8 positions match TRBD1. V lost 6 bases, J lost 5 bases, and 8 bases stayed unmatched. The CDR3 totals 14 residues. CDR1 and CDR2 (germline): SNHLY, FYNNEI. The CDR3 DNA reads as TGTGCCAGCAGCCCTAGGACAGGGAATTATGGCTACACCTTC. Its translation: CASSPRTGNYGYTF.